The rows below give T cell receptor beta chains drawn from one sample of a study of blood T cell repertoires in COVID-19. This table comes from immunoSEQ multiplex PCR, and its TCRdb copy is limited to in-frame clones, with some not included. This sample yields 90,000 to 150,000 clones, of which more than 80% are seen a single time; less than 30% belongs to the top ten. Sequences were obtained from peripheral blood. The receptors come from a man aged 65 to 79 with active or convalescent COVID-19. Each CDR3 is given with its conserved first and last residue. The D gene is left open where the match is weak. Clone size appears in some rows only: once, few, many, or a class for an expanded clone.

CDR3,DNA,D,J,V,size
CASSVGTSGSGKTQYF,TGTGCCAGCAGCGTGGGGACTAGCGGGAGTGGCAAGACCCAGTACTTC,TRBD2,TRBJ2-5,TRBV7-2,NA
CASSIRTDSPLHF,TGTGCCAGTAGTATAAGGACAGATTCACCCCTCCACTTT,NA,TRBJ1-6,TRBV19,NA
CAWGTAGANVLTF,TGTGCCTGGGGGACAGCCGGGGCCAACGTCCTGACTTTC,TRBD1,TRBJ2-6,TRBV30,NA
CASSLLAGTTGELFF,TGTGCCAGCAGTCTTCTAGCGGGAACAACCGGGGAGCTGTTTTTT,TRBD2,TRBJ2-2,TRBV27,few
CASDPFGGVIQPQHF,TGTGCCAGCGATCCCTTTGGAGGAGTAATCCAGCCCCAGCATTTT,NA,TRBJ1-5,TRBV19,NA
CASPPADTLAKNIQYF,TGTGCCAGCCCCCCTGCGGACACCTTAGCCAAAAACATTCAGTACTTC,NA,TRBJ2-4,TRBV28,NA
CASSEQGREAQYF,TGTGCCAGCAGTGAACAGGGACGGGAGGCGCAGTATTTT,NA,TRBJ2-3,TRBV28,NA
CASSKEGTSGKLNTGELFF,TGTGCCAGCAGCAAAGAAGGGACTAGCGGCAAACTGAACACCGGGGAGCTGTTTTTT,NA,TRBJ2-2,TRBV21-1,once
CASSYGQGGYEQYF,TGTGCCAGCAGCTACGGACAGGGGGGCTACGAGCAGTACTTC,TRBD1,TRBJ2-7,TRBV7-9,NA
CASSLLQGNTEAFF,TGTGCCAGCAGCTTATTACAGGGGAACACTGAAGCTTTCTTT,NA,TRBJ1-1,TRBV7-9,NA
CASSLLESHNEQFF,TGCGCCAGCAGCTTGCTGGAGTCCCACAATGAGCAGTTCTTC,NA,TRBJ2-1,TRBV5-1,NA
CASSRGTSGYNEQFF,TGTGCCAGCAGCCGCGGGACTAGCGGCTACAATGAGCAGTTCTTC,TRBD2,TRBJ2-1,TRBV7-9,NA
CASREGATDTQYF,TGTGCCAGCAGAGAGGGAGCCACAGATACGCAGTATTTT,NA,TRBJ2-3,TRBV6-6,NA
CASSHSGDQPQHF,TGTGCCAGCAGTCATTCAGGGGATCAGCCCCAGCATTTT,NA,TRBJ1-5,TRBV27,NA
CASSPRAGRVTEAFF,TGCGCCAGCAGCCCTCGGGCGGGACGAGTAACTGAAGCTTTCTTT,NA,TRBJ1-1,TRBV5-1,NA
CASSPPGKRSYEQYF,TGTGCCAGCAGCCCCCCCGGGAAACGTTCCTACGAGCAGTACTTC,NA,TRBJ2-7,TRBV7-9,NA
CASSLEGASTDTQYF,TGTGCTAGCAGCTTAGAGGGGGCTAGCACAGATACGCAGTATTTT,TRBD1,TRBJ2-3,TRBV7-7,NA
CASSYPGQLGTDTQYF,TGTGCCAGCAGTTACCCTGGGCAACTCGGCACAGATACGCAGTATTTT,NA,TRBJ2-3,TRBV6-5,NA
CASSRKDGTAAPYEQYF,TGTGCCAGCAGCCGAAAGGACGGGACAGCCGCCCCCTACGAGCAGTACTTC,TRBD1,TRBJ2-7,TRBV3-1/TRBV3-2,NA
CASSLTQMNTEAFF,TGTGCCAGCAGCTTGACACAGATGAACACTGAAGCTTTCTTT,NA,TRBJ1-1,TRBV5-4,NA
CASSLGGPDTQYF,TGTGCCAGCAGTTTGGGAGGGCCAGATACGCAGTATTTT,TRBD2,TRBJ2-3,TRBV12-3/TRBV12-4,NA
CASSQERGFGANVLTF,TGTGCCAGCAGCCAAGAGCGGGGGTTCGGGGCCAACGTCCTGACTTTC,TRBD2,TRBJ2-6,TRBV14,NA
CASSDQMGGEVTDTQYF,TGTGCCAGCAGCGACCAGATGGGAGGTGAGGTCACAGATACGCAGTATTTT,NA,TRBJ2-3,TRBV9,NA
CASSYTQPGRSPLHF,TGTGCCAGCAGTTATACCCAGCCTGGGCGTTCACCCCTCCACTTT,NA,TRBJ1-6,TRBV6-5,NA
CASSPQDRGNTGELFF,TGTGCCAGCAGTCCACAGGACAGGGGGAACACCGGGGAGCTGTTTTTT,TRBD1,TRBJ2-2,TRBV28,NA
CASSLAGQDNQPQHF,TGTGCCAGCAGCTTAGCGGGGCAGGACAATCAGCCCCAGCATTTT,NA,TRBJ1-5,TRBV7-9,NA
CATSDRSSYEQYF,TGTGCCACCTCGGACAGAAGCTCCTACGAGCAGTACTTC,NA,TRBJ2-7,TRBV10-3,NA
CASSLLSGSPYNEQFF,TGTGCCAGCAGCTTACTTAGCGGGAGCCCCTACAATGAGCAGTTCTTC,TRBD2,TRBJ2-1,TRBV7-2,NA
CASSQSLSSYNEQFF,TGCGCCAGCAGTCAATCGCTGAGCTCCTACAATGAGCAGTTCTTC,NA,TRBJ2-1,TRBV10-1,NA
CASSLMGSSNEQFF,TGTGCTAGCAGCCTCATGGGGAGCAGCAATGAGCAGTTCTTC,NA,TRBJ2-1,TRBV7-7,NA
CASSWPVIANSYNEQFF,TGCGCCAGCAGCTGGCCGGTGATAGCGAACTCCTACAATGAGCAGTTCTTC,NA,TRBJ2-1,TRBV5-1,few
CASSPGQGAYYGYTF,TGCGCCAGCAGCCCTGGACAGGGGGCGTACTATGGCTACACCTTC,TRBD1,TRBJ1-2,TRBV5-1,NA